This entry lists 16 T cell receptor beta chains sequenced from one sample in a study of shared clonotypes between healthy human individuals. Some clones are missing from TCRdb's copy, which holds only in-frame ones; the method was immunoSEQ multiplex PCR. The sample carries approximately 2,300,000 clones, 85% to 95% recorded once. Sequenced input: naive CD4+ T cells from PBMCs. The subset here: CD45RA+ positively selected. The receptors originated from a man aged 18 to 35 in good health. Some clones in this sample may be carry-over from other donors' samples.

For this clone: Different DNA sequences within this sample yield the same CDR3. The genes are TRBV2 and TRBJ2-3, with unresolved D. V lost 3 bases and J 4 bases, leaving 2 bases between the germline ends. The CDR3 covers 11 residues. Germline V gene sequence: CDR1 SNHLY, CDR2 FYNNEI. CDR3: CASSDADTQYF. For the CDR3, the DNA is TGTGCCAGCAGTGACGCAGATACGCAGTATTTT.

As concerns this clone: The identical CDR3 is also encoded by other nucleotide sequences in the sample. CDR3 in amino acids: CASSLEGGNEQFF. In nucleotides, the CDR3 is TGTGCCAGCAGCTTAGAGGGAGGCAATGAGCAGTTCTTC. J is TRBJ2-1 and V is TRBV7-3; TRBD2 is a possible D gene (6 bases). Trimming shortened V by 2 bases and J by 6 bases, and 8 bases separated the two germline ends. The CDR3 extends over 13 amino acids. Germline V lookup: CDR1 SGHTA, CDR2 FQGTGA. The whole variable domain, filled in from reference TRBV7-3 and TRBJ2-1, reads GAGVSQTPSNKVTEKGKYVELRCDPISGHTALYWYRQSLGQGPEFLIYFQGTGAADDSGLPNDRFFAVRPEGSVSTLKIQRTERGDSAVYLCASSLEGGNEQFFGPGTRLTVL.

Details on this clone: The sample contains more than one DNA sequence encoding this CDR3. The rearrangement links TRBV11-2 to TRBJ2-7; D is perhaps TRBD1 (5 bases). Germline CDR1 and CDR2: SGHAT and FQNNGV. Trimming removed 1 base from V and 7 bases from J, with 5 bases in between. The CDR3 consists of 11 residues. CDR3 coding DNA: TGTGCCAGCAGCTTAGCAGGGGAGCAGTACTTC. Its translation is CASSLAGEQYF.

The chain carries TRBV28 and TRBJ1-1; D perhaps matches TRBD1 (5 bases). CDR1 MDHEN and CDR2 SYDVKM come from the germline V gene. V was pared by 5 bases and J by 4 bases, with 20 bases between. CDR3 length equals 16 residues. CDR3 in amino acids: CASSPLVGGVVTEAFF. CDR3 bases: TGTGCCAGCAGTCCCCTCGTCGGGGGGGTCGTCACTGAAGCTTTCTTT.

The genes are TRBV28 and TRBJ1-5; no firm D call. The V gene lost 5 bases and the J gene lost 0 bases, with 8 bases spanning the gap. There are 14 residues in the CDR3. CDR1 is MDHEN and CDR2 is SYDVKM in the germline V gene. The CDR3 nucleotides are TGTGCCAGCAGTCGCGGTTTTAGCAATCAGCCCCAGCATTTT. Translating gives CASSRGFSNQPQHF.

The chain couples TRBV5-1 to TRBJ1-2, with D possibly being TRBD1 (5 bases). V was trimmed by 2 bases and J by 2 bases, leaving 10 bases between them. The CDR3 totals 14 residues. CDR1 is SGHRS and CDR2 is YFSETQ in the germline V gene. The CDR3 DNA follows: TGCGCCAGCAGCTTCGCAGGGCTCAACTATGGCTACACCTTC. Its translation: CASSFAGLNYGYTF. The full variable domain, in which reference TRBV5-1 and TRBJ1-2 provide the parts outside the CDR3, is KAGVTQTPRYLIKTRGQQVTLSCSPISGHRSVSWYQQTPGQGLQFLFEYFSETQRNKGNFPGRFSGRQFSNSRSEMNVSTLELGDSALYLCASSFAGLNYGYTFGSGTRLTVV.

The chain links TRBV5-1 to TRBJ1-1; TRBD1 aligns across 8 bases. The length of the CDR3 is 15 residues. J was trimmed by 1 base and V by 5 bases; bases with no gene match: 7. Germline values: CDR1 SGHRS, CDR2 YFSETQ. CDR3 nucleotide sequence: TGCGCCAGCAGGGAATTTGGACAGGGGAACACTGAAGCTTTCTTT. This encodes CASREFGQGNTEAFF. Full variable domain (outside the CDR3, taken from reference TRBV5-1 and TRBJ1-1): KAGVTQTPRYLIKTRGQQVTLSCSPISGHRSVSWYQQTPGQGLQFLFEYFSETQRNKGNFPGRFSGRQFSNSRSEMNVSTLELGDSALYLCASREFGQGNTEAFFGQGTRLTVV.

The rearrangement joins TRBV7-7 to TRBJ2-5; D perhaps matches TRBD2 (5 bases). The CDR3 consists of 13 residues. The V end was cut by 3 bases, the J end by 5 bases, with 10 bases between. Germline loops: CDR1 SSHAT, CDR2 FNYEAQ (reference sequence). The chain's CDR3 is CASSFAREETQYF. CDR3 bases: TGTGCCAGCAGCTTCGCTAGGGAGGAGACCCAGTACTTC.

The chain joins TRBV5-1 to TRBJ2-1, with no clear D. V was clipped by 4 bases and J by 9 bases, with 14 bases between them. There are 13 residues in the CDR3. Germline loops: CDR1 SGHRS, CDR2 YFSETQ. The DNA of the CDR3 is TGCGCCAGCAGCGCCGACCGGCAGCGTGAGCAGTTCTTC. This sequence encodes CASSADRQREQFF.

This chain uses TRBV5-1 with TRBJ2-5, with D perhaps TRBD1 or TRBD2 (5 bases each). This CDR3 region has 15 residues. CDR1 and CDR2 (germline): SGHRS, YFSETQ. Trimming removed 0 bases at V and 7 bases at J, with 16 bases between. This CDR3 is CASSLGDASGGTQYF. The CDR3 DNA sequence: TGCGCCAGCAGCTTGGGGGACGCCTCTGGCGGGACCCAGTACTTC. Variable domain in full (rest from reference TRBV5-1 and TRBJ2-5): KAGVTQTPRYLIKTRGQQVTLSCSPISGHRSVSWYQQTPGQGLQFLFEYFSETQRNKGNFPGRFSGRQFSNSRSEMNVSTLELGDSALYLCASSLGDASGGTQYFGPGTRLLVL.

The rearrangement uses TRBV7-2 and TRBJ2-2, with 11 bases matching TRBD2. Germline V CDR1 and CDR2: SGHTA, FQGNSA. Trimming at V came to 4 bases and at J to 0 bases, leaving 7 bases not matched to a gene. The CDR3 has 18 amino acids. This CDR3 reads CASSSILAGAANTGELFF. The CDR3, as DNA: TGTGCCAGCAGCTCCATACTAGCGGGGGCTGCGAACACCGGGGAGCTGTTTTTT.

The rearrangement joins TRBV4-1 to TRBJ2-6; D perhaps matches TRBD2 (5 bases). This CDR3 spans 17 amino acids. The V gene lost 3 bases and the J gene lost 0 bases, with 12 bases spanning the gap. Germline CDR1 MGHRA, CDR2 YSYEKL. CDR3 residues: CASSQDTGFSGANVLTF. CDR3 sequence (DNA): TGCGCCAGCAGCCAGGATACGGGATTCTCTGGGGCCAACGTCCTGACTTTC.

This chain uses TRBV7-3 with TRBJ2-1, with 7 positions matching TRBD2. CDR1 and CDR2 from the germline V gene are SGHTA and FQGTGA. This CDR3 is 14 amino acids long. The J segment lost 10 bases and the V segment lost 5 bases, leaving 11 bases of the junction unmatched. CDR3 DNA sequence: TGTGCCAGCAGCCCCCAACCGACTAGCCGGGAGCAGTTCTTC. Translated: CASSPQPTSREQFF.

This chain links TRBV2 with TRBJ2-4; 7 bases are a match to TRBD1. This CDR3 is 16 amino acids long. Germline values: CDR1 SNHLY, CDR2 FYNNEI. V was clipped by 3 bases and J by 0 bases; unmatched bases: 5. DNA for the CDR3: TGTGCCAGCAGTGATGGACAGGTCCTAGCCAAAAACATTCAGTACTTC. It yields the protein CASSDGQVLAKNIQYF.

V usage is TRBV6-5 and J usage is TRBJ2-7; 8 bases fit TRBD1. The CDR3 totals 14 residues. The trim removed 2 bases at V and 2 bases at J, leaving 2 bases unmatched. Germline CDR1 is MNHEY and CDR2 is SVGAGI. Here the CDR3 DNA reads TGTGCCAGCAGTTACGGACAGGGTGCCTACGAGCAGTACTTC. It yields the protein CASSYGQGAYEQYF.

The rearrangement links TRBV7-3 to TRBJ2-2; unclear D gene. Germline-derived CDR1 and CDR2 are SGHTA and FQGTGA. V was clipped by 2 bases and J by 4 bases, with 5 bases between them. This CDR3 is 13 amino acids long. In DNA, the CDR3 is TGTGCCAGCAGCTTATTTTCCACCGGGGAGCTGTTTTTT. This sequence encodes CASSLFSTGELFF. Supplemented by reference TRBV7-3 and TRBJ2-2, the full variable domain reads GAGVSQTPSNKVTEKGKYVELRCDPISGHTALYWYRQSLGQGPEFLIYFQGTGAADDSGLPNDRFFAVRPEGSVSTLKIQRTERGDSAVYLCASSLFSTGELFFGEGSRLTVL.